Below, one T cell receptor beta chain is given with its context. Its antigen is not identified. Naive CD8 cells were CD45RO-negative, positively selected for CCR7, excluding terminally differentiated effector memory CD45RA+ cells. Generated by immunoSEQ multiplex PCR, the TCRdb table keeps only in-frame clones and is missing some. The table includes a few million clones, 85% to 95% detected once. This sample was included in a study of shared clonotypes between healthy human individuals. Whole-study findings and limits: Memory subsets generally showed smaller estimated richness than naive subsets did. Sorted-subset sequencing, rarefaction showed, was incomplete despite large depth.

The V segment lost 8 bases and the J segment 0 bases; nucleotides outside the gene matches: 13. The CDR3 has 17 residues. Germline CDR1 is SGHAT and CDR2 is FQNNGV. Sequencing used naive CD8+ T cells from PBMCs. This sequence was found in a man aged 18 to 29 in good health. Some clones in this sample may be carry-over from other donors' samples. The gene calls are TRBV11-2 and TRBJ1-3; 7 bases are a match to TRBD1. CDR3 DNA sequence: TGTGCCAGCTCATCGCGGGACAGCCTTCTCTCTGGAAACACCATATATTTT. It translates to CASSSRDSLLSGNTIYF.